This TCR beta chain was captured by sequencing in a study of blood T cells in healthy people across ages. Study details: Template switching recovered approximately one barcoded beta molecule for every two T cells.

This clonotype appeared once. Germline V gives CDR1 MGHRA, CDR2 YSYEKL. Between the trimmed V and J ends, which lost 4 bases and 8 bases, there was a span of 8 bases. The CDR3 is 12 residues long. Together with a sample-barcoded 5' primer, a J-beta primer mix was included in a second PCR lasting about 7 to 11 cycles. TCRdb passed the 5' RACE reads through MiXCR, listing each CDR3 protein once. In the table there are 580,000 or so distinct CDR3 sequences, around half of which are singletons. V usage is TRBV4-1 and J usage is TRBJ1-4; D ambiguous. This clonotype originated in a man at least 80 years old in good health. Sequencing was carried out using blood. CDR3 in amino acids: CASSRPSEKLFF. The CDR3 DNA sequence: TGCGCCAGCAGCCGGCCGAGCGAAAAACTGTTTTTT.